This T cell receptor beta chain appears in the sequencing data of a study of T cells in Graves' hyperthyroidism and ophthalmopathy. Absence of ophthalmopathy progression within 18 months defined stable Graves' hyperthyroidism. It was RNA transcripts that yielded the amplified TCR beta CDR3 regions. The HTBI primer set was used in a first-round RT-PCR of the TCR CDR3. Via MiXCR, TCRdb re-called the multiplex PCR reads, giving one row per CDR3 protein. The sample contains about 740,000 distinct CDR3 sequences, less than 15% of which appear only once. V lost 5 bases to trimming and J lost 2 bases; unmatched junction nucleotides: 12. Germline CDR1 and CDR2: SEHNR and FQNEAQ (reference sequence). CDR3 size: 17 residues.

The receptor was derived from a woman in her late teens or twenties with Graves' hyperthyroidism. The chain recombines TRBV7-9 with TRBJ2-1; TRBD2 aligns across 7 bases. Material: blood. CDR3 protein: CASSQRALAETYNEQFF. CDR3 nucleotides: TGTGCCAGCAGCCAAAGAGCCCTAGCGGAAACCTACAATGAGCAGTTCTTC.